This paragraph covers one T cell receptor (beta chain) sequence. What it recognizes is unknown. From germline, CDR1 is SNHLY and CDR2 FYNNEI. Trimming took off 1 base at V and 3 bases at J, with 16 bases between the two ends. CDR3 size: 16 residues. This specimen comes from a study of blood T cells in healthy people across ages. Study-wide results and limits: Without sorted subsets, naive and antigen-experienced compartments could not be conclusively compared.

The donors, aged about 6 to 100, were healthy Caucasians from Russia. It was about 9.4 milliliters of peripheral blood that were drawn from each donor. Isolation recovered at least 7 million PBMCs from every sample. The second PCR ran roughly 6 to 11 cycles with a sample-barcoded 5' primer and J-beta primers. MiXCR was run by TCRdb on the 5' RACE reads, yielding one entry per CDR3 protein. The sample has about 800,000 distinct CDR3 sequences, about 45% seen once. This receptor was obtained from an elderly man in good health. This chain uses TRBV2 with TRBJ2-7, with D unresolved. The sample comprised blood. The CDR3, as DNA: TGTGCCAGCAGTGAAGGCTCCGGGTACTCCCTCTACGAGCAGTACTTC. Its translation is CASSEGSGYSLYEQYF.